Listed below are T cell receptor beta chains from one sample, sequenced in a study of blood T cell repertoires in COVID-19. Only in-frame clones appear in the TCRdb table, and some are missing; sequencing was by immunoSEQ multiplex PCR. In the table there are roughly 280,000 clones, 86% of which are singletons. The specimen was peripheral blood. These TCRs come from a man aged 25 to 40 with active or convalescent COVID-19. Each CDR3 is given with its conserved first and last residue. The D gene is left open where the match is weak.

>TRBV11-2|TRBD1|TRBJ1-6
CASSTGQGNYNSPLHF
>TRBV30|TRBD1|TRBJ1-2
CAWKSGTGGSHGYTF
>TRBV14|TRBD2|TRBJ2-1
CASSQAGGPGRNEQFF
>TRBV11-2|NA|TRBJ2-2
CASSYRTGAGELFF
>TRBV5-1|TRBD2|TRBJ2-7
CASSSTSGGAYEQYF
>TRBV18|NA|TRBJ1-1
CASSPQKSSAEAFF
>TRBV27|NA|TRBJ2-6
CASSLLASGANVLTF
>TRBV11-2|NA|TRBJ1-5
CASSSSGRVNQPQHF
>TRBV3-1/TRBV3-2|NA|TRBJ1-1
CASSLLDRRSEAFF
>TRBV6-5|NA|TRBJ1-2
CASSLPGTPYGYTF
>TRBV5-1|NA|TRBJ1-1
CASSSTSPMNTEAFF
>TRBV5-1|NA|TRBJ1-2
CASSWTGGNYGYTF
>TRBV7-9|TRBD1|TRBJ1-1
CASSPQGASVAFF
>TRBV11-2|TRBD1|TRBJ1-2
CASSATGAGGYTF
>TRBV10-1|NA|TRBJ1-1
CASSRDLGGTEAFF
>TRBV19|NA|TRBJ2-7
CASSISWDTDSYEQYF
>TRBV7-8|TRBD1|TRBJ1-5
CASSQGQVLGNQPQHF
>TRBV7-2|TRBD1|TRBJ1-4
CASSLVRRQGEKLFF